A single sample is the source of the 8 T cell receptor beta chains below, sequenced in a study of T-cell reconstitution after alpha-beta-depleted transplantation in children (dated by TCRdb to about 2016). Library preparation was by PCR. The instrument was an Illumina HiSeq 2500. To normalize quantification of the TCRbeta repertoire, the TCR libraries were built with molecular barcoding that relied on unique molecular identifiers. TCRdb applied fastp at Q25 and MiXCR to the public reads, then kept only in-frame beta chains. Entries are consolidated by CDR3 protein sequence, retaining the most common genes and DNA. This sample has roughly 200,000 distinct CDR3 sequences in its table, and 6% to 7% of those were observed once. About 2.9% of the sample rests with the top ten. The starting material was PBMCs from the stem cell graft donor, obtained from the stem cell graft. All receptors come from a human donor who donated a stem cell graft to a child with Wiskott-Aldrich syndrome.

The J gene is TRBJ1-4, the V gene TRBV5-1, with TRBD1 identical over 10 bases. CDR3 size: 16 residues. Germline loops: CDR1 SGHRS, CDR2 YFSETQ. J lost 7 bases, V lost 5 bases, and 11 bases had no gene match. The CDR3 nucleotides are TGCGCCAGCAGAAAACAACCGGGACAGGGGATTGAAAAACTGTTTTTT. Amino acid sequence: CASRKQPGQGIEKLFF. The full variable domain, with the rest looked up from reference TRBV5-1 and TRBJ1-4, is KAGVTQTPRYLIKTRGQQVTLSCSPISGHRSVSWYQQTPGQGLQFLFEYFSETQRNKGNFPGRFSGRQFSNSRSEMNVSTLELGDSALYLCASRKQPGQGIEKLFFGSGTQLSVL.

The chain recombines TRBV2 with TRBJ2-3; TRBD1 agrees at 7 bases. The germline CDR1 and CDR2 sequences are SNHLY and FYNNEI. The CDR3 is made up of 14 amino acids. The junction had 4 bases not matched to a gene; V was cut back by 5 bases and J by 2 bases. The CDR3 spells CASSPGTDTDTQYF. The CDR3 DNA follows: TGTGCCAGCAGTCCCGGGACAGACACAGATACGCAGTATTTT.

The J gene is TRBJ2-1, the V gene TRBV30; no clear D. There are 14 residues in the CDR3. Looked up from germline, CDR1 is GTSNPN and CDR2 is SVGIG (reference sequence). The V end was cut by 2 bases, the J end by 2 bases, with 10 bases between. CDR3 amino acids: CAWSSRRAYNEQFF. CDR3 sequence (DNA): TGTGCCTGGAGTTCGAGGAGAGCCTACAATGAGCAGTTCTTC.

This clonotype was seen at least ten times. The chain has TRBV5-1 and TRBJ1-1; no clear D. V was pared by 3 bases and J by 3 bases, with 9 bases between. The CDR3 has 13 amino acids. Germline values: CDR1 SGHRS, CDR2 YFSETQ. CDR3 coding DNA: TGCGCCAGCAGCTATGCCCCGGACACTGAAGCTTTCTTT. Its protein product is CASSYAPDTEAFF. The complete variable domain, with remaining parts taken from reference TRBV5-1 and TRBJ1-1, reads KAGVTQTPRYLIKTRGQQVTLSCSPISGHRSVSWYQQTPGQGLQFLFEYFSETQRNKGNFPGRFSGRQFSNSRSEMNVSTLELGDSALYLCASSYAPDTEAFFGQGTRLTVV.

Ten or more counts support this clonotype. J is TRBJ2-3 and V is TRBV20-1, with no clear D. V dropped 4 bases and J dropped 4 bases, with 6 bases sitting between them. This CDR3 contains 11 residues. The germline V gene encodes CDR1 DFQATT and CDR2 SNEGSKA (reference sequence). DNA of the CDR3: TGCAGTGCTACCGATGCAGATACGCAGTATTTT. This encodes CSATDADTQYF.

For this clonotype: Just one base apart from a much larger clone, this may be a read error. The CDR3 loop is CSAGLVREQNF. The CDR3 nucleotides read TGCAGTGCTGGACTAGTTCGCGAGCAGAACTTC. This chain uses TRBV20-1 with TRBJ2-7; TRBD2 agrees at 7 bases. Germline V gene lookup returns CDR1 DFQATT and CDR2 SNEGSKA (reference sequence). The CDR3 has 11 amino acids.

The chain joins TRBV28 to TRBJ2-7; 9 bases are a match to TRBD2. This CDR3 is built from 13 residues. V dropped 6 bases and J dropped 12; count of bases not matched to a gene: 12. The V gene's germline CDR1 is MDHEN and CDR2 SYDVKM. Written as DNA, the CDR3 is TGTGCCAGCAGAGGGGGCGGGGGGGCTAGGTTGTACTTC. Translation gives CASRGGGGARLYF.

This clonotype was seen ten or more times. One end of the junction is discordant with germline, which a read error may explain. This rearrangement joins TRBV10-2 to TRBJ2-7, with D uncertain. Germline-derived CDR1 and CDR2 are WSHSY and SAAADI. This CDR3 spans 11 amino acids. The CDR3 reads CASRSSYEQYF. DNA of the CDR3: TGTGCCAGCAGGTCTTCATACGAGCAGTACTTC.